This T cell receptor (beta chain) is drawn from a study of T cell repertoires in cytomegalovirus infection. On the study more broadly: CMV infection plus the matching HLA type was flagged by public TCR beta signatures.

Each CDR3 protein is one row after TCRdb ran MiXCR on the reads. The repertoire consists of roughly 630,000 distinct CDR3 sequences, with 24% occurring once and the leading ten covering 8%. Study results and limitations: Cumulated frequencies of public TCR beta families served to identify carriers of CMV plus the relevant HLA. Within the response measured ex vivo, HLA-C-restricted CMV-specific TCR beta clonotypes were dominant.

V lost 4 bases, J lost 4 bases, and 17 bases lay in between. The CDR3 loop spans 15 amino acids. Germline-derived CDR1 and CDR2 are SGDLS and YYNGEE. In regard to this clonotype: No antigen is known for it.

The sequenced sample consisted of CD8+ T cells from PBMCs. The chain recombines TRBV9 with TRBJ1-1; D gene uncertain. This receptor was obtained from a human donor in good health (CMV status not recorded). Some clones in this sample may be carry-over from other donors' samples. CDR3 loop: CASSPPLGETTEAFF. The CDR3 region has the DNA TGTGCCAGCAGCCCCCCTCTGGGTGAGACCACTGAAGCTTTCTTT.